Listed below are T cell receptor beta chains from one sample, sequenced in a study of technical replicates of blood from several donors. Some clones are missing from TCRdb's copy, which holds only in-frame ones; the method was immunoSEQ multiplex PCR. The repertoire includes under 95,000 clones, 90% to 95% of them detected once, and approximately 0.24% sits in the top ten. Sequenced: T cells isolated from PBMCs. The receptors come from a human donor in good health. CDR3s include the opening cysteine and the closing phenylalanine or tryptophan. D genes are given only for firm matches. Clone size is shown for a subset of rows, as once, few, many or a class of expanded clone.

j_gene	d_gene	v_gene	abundance	CDR3aa	CDR3nt
TRBJ2-2	.	TRBV27	.	CASSLRRIAELNTGELFF	TGTGCCAGCAGTTTACGGCGCATAGCGGAGCTTAACACCGGGGAGCTGTTTTTT
TRBJ1-2	.	TRBV5-1	.	CASSSTLAAYGYTF	TGCGCCAGCAGCTCCACCTTGGCGGCGTATGGCTACACCTTC
TRBJ1-2	TRBD1	TRBV19	once	CASRAKWTGSYGYTF	TGTGCCAGTAGGGCGAAATGGACAGGGAGCTATGGCTACACCTTC
TRBJ2-7	TRBD1	TRBV19	.	CASSFGQGTYEQYF	TGTGCCAGTAGTTTCGGACAGGGGACCTACGAGCAGTACTTC
TRBJ2-1	TRBD2	TRBV4-2	.	CASSQDSRSGRADNEQFF	TGTGCCAGCAGCCAAGATTCTCGTAGCGGGAGGGCCGACAATGAGCAGTTCTTC
TRBJ2-2	.	TRBV19	.	CASSIGAGSNTGELFF	TGTGCCAGTAGTATTGGTGCAGGGTCGAACACCGGGGAGCTGTTTTTT
TRBJ2-1	TRBD2	TRBV2	.	CASSSISGTSGRYFTVLF	TGTGCCAGCAGCTCCATTTCCGGGACTAGCGGGAGATATTTTACAGTGCTCTTC
TRBJ2-7	.	TRBV2	.	CANRLAQGSYEQYF	TGTGCCAACCGACTTGCTCAGGGCTCCTACGAGCAGTACTTC
TRBJ2-5	TRBD2	TRBV6-6	.	CASSLTSGSPTQYF	TGTGCCAGCAGTTTGACTAGCGGGAGCCCGACCCAGTACTTC
TRBJ2-7	TRBD2	TRBV27	.	CASGVAGQSYEQYF	TGTGCCAGCGGGGTAGCGGGTCAGAGCTACGAGCAGTACTTC
TRBJ2-1	TRBD2	TRBV5-1	.	CASSLGLSGMADEQFF	TGCGCCAGCAGCTTAGGCCTGAGCGGGATGGCGGATGAGCAGTTCTTC
TRBJ2-1	.	TRBV12-5	.	CASGLSVREQFF	TGTGCTAGTGGTTTGTCAGTCCGTGAGCAGTTCTTC
TRBJ1-2	TRBD1	TRBV6-1	.	CASIWGGQGSGYTF	TGTGCCAGCATCTGGGGGGGACAGGGTTCTGGCTACACCTTC
TRBJ1-2	.	TRBV30	.	CAWLVSETNYGYTF	TGTGCCTGGTTGGTGAGCGAGACTAACTATGGCTACACCTTC
TRBJ1-1	TRBD1	TRBV5-4	.	CASSRDSTNEAFF	TGTGCCAGCAGCAGGGACAGTACCAATGAAGCTTTCTTT
TRBJ2-5	.	TRBV2	once	CASKGAVAGETQYF	TGTGCCAGCAAGGGAGCGGTCGCTGGGGAGACCCAGTACTTC
TRBJ2-7	.	TRBV19	.	CASRYGSGESYEQYF	TGTGCCAGTAGGTACGGATCAGGGGAGAGCTACGAGCAGTACTTC
TRBJ1-1	.	TRBV6-5	medium-sized	CASSREGTEAFF	TGTGCCAGCAGCAGGGAAGGTACTGAAGCTTTCTTT
TRBJ1-4	.	TRBV30	.	CAWNHQDATNEKLFF	TGTGCCTGGAACCACCAGGATGCAACTAATGAAAAACTGTTTTTT
TRBJ1-5	.	TRBV19	.	CASSKAQGEGQPQHF	TGTGCCAGTAGTAAAGCACAGGGTGAGGGTCAGCCCCAGCATTTT
TRBJ2-2	.	TRBV5-1	.	CASYGQSLNTGELFF	TGCGCCAGCTACGGACAGAGTCTCAACACCGGGGAGCTGTTTTTT
TRBJ2-1	.	TRBV7-2	.	CASSLVERSYNEQFF	TGTGCCAGCAGCTTAGTTGAGCGGTCCTACAATGAGCAGTTCTTC
TRBJ2-7	TRBD2	TRBV7-9	.	CASSLPGLGVFEQYF	TGTGCCAGCAGCTTGCCGGGACTAGGTGTCTTCGAGCAGTACTTC
TRBJ1-1	.	TRBV7-3	.	CASSSQENTEAFF	TGTGCCAGCAGCTCCCAGGAGAACACTGAAGCTTTCTTT
TRBJ1-5	.	TRBV2	.	CASSDGGGFGQPQHF	TGTGCCAGCAGTGATGGGGGGGGTTTTGGACAGCCCCAGCATTTT
TRBJ2-3	TRBD1	TRBV5-4	.	CASSAWDSSTDTQYF	TGTGCCAGCAGCGCCTGGGACAGCAGCACAGATACGCAGTATTTT
TRBJ2-1	TRBD1	TRBV7-6	.	CASSQPDRASYNEQFF	TGTGCCAGCAGCCAGCCGGACAGGGCGTCCTACAATGAGCAGTTCTTC